These T cell receptor beta chains were read from a single sample in a study of blood T cells in healthy people across ages. TCRdb analysed the 5' RACE reads with MiXCR anew, one entry per CDR3 protein. The sample contains approximately 790,000 distinct CDR3 sequences, 60% to 80% of which appear only once. The sequenced sample was blood. All receptors come from a young man in good health. The CDR3 runs from the conserved cysteine through the conserved F or W. D genes are given only for firm matches. Only part of the rows carry a size: once, few, many, or a class if the clone is expanded.

d_call	j_call	v_call	clone_size	cdr3_aa	cdr3_nt
NA	TRBJ2-7	TRBV2	NA	CASGATGAYEQYF	TGTGCCAGCGGAGCAACCGGGGCCTACGAGCAGTACTTC
NA	TRBJ2-5	TRBV27	few	CASSFQAGETQYF	TGTGCCAGCAGTTTCCAAGCTGGAGAGACCCAGTACTTC
NA	TRBJ1-2	TRBV20-1	NA	CSARTQGYGYTF	TGCAGTGCTCGGACTCAGGGATATGGCTACACCTTC
TRBD2	TRBJ2-3	TRBV4-1	NA	CASSQAVPSGTTDTQYF	TGCGCCAGCAGCCAAGCGGTGCCTAGCGGTACGACAGATACGCAGTATTTT
TRBD2	TRBJ2-1	TRBV9	NA	CASSVLAGVGNEQFF	TGTGCCAGCAGCGTACTAGCGGGGGTGGGGAATGAGCAGTTCTTC
NA	TRBJ2-7	TRBV7-2	once	CASSLTLPGQYYEQYF	TGTGCCAGCAGCTTAACCCTTCCAGGACAGTACTACGAGCAGTACTTC
TRBD2	TRBJ2-5	TRBV6-2/TRBV6-3	NA	CARSRGLAGALQETQYF	TGTGCCCGCAGCCGAGGACTAGCGGGGGCCCTCCAAGAGACCCAGTACTTC
TRBD2	TRBJ2-1	TRBV7-9	NA	CASSRRLAGGYNEQFF	TGTGCCAGCAGCCGAAGACTAGCGGGGGGGTACAATGAGCAGTTCTTC
TRBD1	TRBJ2-7	TRBV5-1	NA	CASSSGGTALGVEQYF	TGCGCCAGCAGTTCCGGTGGGACAGCCCTGGGGGTGGAGCAGTACTTC
NA	TRBJ2-3	TRBV12-3/TRBV12-4	NA	CASIVGADHHLNTDTQYF	TGTGCCAGCATCGTGGGGGCGGACCATCACCTAAACACAGATACGCAGTATTTT
TRBD1	TRBJ2-5	TRBV24-1	NA	CATSERDRGWETQYF	TGTGCCACCAGTGAACGGGACAGGGGGTGGGAGACCCAGTACTTC
TRBD2	TRBJ2-5	TRBV6-5	NA	CASSYSRRGMQYF	TGTGCCAGCAGTTACTCGAGGCGGGGGATGCAGTACTTC
NA	TRBJ1-1	TRBV7-3	NA	CASSVGRNSGEAFF	TGTGCCAGCAGCGTTGGGAGAAATTCTGGTGAAGCTTTCTTT
NA	TRBJ2-4	TRBV28	once	CASSLPGARNIQYF	TGTGCCAGCAGCCTCCCGGGCGCTAGGAACATTCAGTACTTC
TRBD2	TRBJ2-3	TRBV14	few	CASSPGLAGGPDTQYF	TGTGCCAGCAGCCCTGGACTAGCGGGGGGCCCGGATACGCAGTATTTT
TRBD2	TRBJ2-6	TRBV5-5	NA	CASSPVAGSSGANVLTF	TGTGCCAGCAGCCCCGTAGCGGGTAGCTCTGGGGCCAACGTCCTGACTTTC
NA	TRBJ2-7	TRBV7-2	NA	CASSLGTESGEQYF	TGTGCCAGCAGCTTAGGGACTGAGAGTGGCGAGCAGTACTTC
NA	TRBJ1-6	TRBV20-1	NA	CSARIPGTGYNSPLHF	TGCAGTGCTAGAATCCCCGGGACGGGGTATAATTCACCCCTCCACTTT
NA	TRBJ1-2	TRBV13	NA	CASSPRVLANYGYTF	TGTGCCAGCAGCCCGCGGGTCTTAGCTAACTATGGCTACACCTTC
NA	TRBJ2-5	TRBV2	few	CASNRRQETQYF	TGTGCCAGCAATAGGCGTCAAGAGACCCAGTACTTC